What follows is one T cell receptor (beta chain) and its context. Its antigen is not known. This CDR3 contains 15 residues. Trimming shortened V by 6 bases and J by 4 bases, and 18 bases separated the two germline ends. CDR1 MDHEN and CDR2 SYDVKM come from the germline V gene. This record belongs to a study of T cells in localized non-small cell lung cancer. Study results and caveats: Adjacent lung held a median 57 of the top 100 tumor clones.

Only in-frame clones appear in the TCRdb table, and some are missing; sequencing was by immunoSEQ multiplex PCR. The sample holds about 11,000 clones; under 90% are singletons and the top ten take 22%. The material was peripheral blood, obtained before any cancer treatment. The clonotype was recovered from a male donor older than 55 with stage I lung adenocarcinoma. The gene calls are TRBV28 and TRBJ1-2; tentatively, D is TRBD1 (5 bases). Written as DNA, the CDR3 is TGTGCCAGCAGCCAGGGCGGCCCTGGGGGCTATGGCTACACCTTC. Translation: CASSQGGPGGYGYTF.